Listed here is a single TCR beta chain. Thyroid ultrasound, orbital computed tomography, clinical symptoms, and serum thyroxine and TRAb underpinned diagnoses. Amplified TCR beta CDR3 regions came from RNA transcripts. The HTBI primer set drove a first-round RT-PCR of the TCR CDR3. Each CDR3 protein is one row after TCRdb ran MiXCR on the multiplex PCR reads. The data hold about 400,000 distinct CDR3 sequences, with roughly 13% observed a single time. In germline, CDR1 is LNHDA, CDR2 SQIVND (reference sequence). There are 16 residues in the CDR3. Trimming stripped 3 bases from V and 7 bases from J, with 22 bases between. The data originate from a study of T cells in Graves' hyperthyroidism and ophthalmopathy. Study details: Pretreatment peripheral blood was obtained at initial diagnosis.

The sequencing sample was made of blood. The receptor's source is a woman aged 18-29 years with Graves' hyperthyroidism. The V gene is TRBV19, the J gene TRBJ2-7, with D possibly matching TRBD1 (5 bases). The CDR3 spells CASSMLPGQGLREQYF. In DNA, the CDR3 is TGTGCCAGTAGTATGCTGCCCGGGCAGGGATTGAGGGAGCAGTACTTC.